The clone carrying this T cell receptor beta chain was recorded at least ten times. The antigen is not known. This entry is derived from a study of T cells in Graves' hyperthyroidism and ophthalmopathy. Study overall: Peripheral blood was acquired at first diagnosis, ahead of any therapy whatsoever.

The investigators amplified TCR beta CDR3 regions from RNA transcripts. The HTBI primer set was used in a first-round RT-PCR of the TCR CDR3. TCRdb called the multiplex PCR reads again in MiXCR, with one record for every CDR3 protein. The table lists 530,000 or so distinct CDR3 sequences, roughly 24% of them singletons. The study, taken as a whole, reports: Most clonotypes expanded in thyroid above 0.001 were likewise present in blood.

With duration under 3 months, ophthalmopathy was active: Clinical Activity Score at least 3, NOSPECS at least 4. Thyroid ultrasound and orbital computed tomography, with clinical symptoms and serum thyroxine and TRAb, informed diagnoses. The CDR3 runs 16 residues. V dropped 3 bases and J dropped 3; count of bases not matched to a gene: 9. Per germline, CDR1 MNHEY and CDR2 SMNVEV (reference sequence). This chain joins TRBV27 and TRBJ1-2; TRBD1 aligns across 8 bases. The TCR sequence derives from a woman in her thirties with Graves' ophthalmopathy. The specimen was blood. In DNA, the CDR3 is TGTGCCAGCAGTTTTACAAGTCAGGGGGCACACTATGGCTACACCTTC. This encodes CASSFTSQGAHYGYTF.